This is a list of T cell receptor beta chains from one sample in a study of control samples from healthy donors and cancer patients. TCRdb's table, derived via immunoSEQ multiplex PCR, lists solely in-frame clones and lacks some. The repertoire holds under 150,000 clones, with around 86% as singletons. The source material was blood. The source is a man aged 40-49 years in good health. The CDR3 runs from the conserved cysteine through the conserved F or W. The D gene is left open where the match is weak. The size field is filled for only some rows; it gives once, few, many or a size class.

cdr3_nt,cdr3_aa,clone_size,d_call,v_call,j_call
TGTGCCAGCAGTTACCTAGGTATAGGGGGCCCTTACAATGAGCAGTTCTTC,CASSYLGIGGPYNEQFF,-,TRBD1,TRBV6-2/TRBV6-3,TRBJ2-1
TGTGCCAGCAGCTTAGGTAGTGTGGCGGGCTACGGCTACACCTTC,CASSLGSVAGYGYTF,-,-,TRBV11-3,TRBJ1-2
TGTGCCAGCGCCCTGGTGTATGAGGGTGGAGATACGCAGTATTTT,CASALVYEGGDTQYF,-,-,TRBV5-8,TRBJ2-3
TGTGCCACCAGCAGAGACGGGGGAGGGGGGCGAGGAAACACCATATATTTT,CATSRDGGGGRGNTIYF,-,-,TRBV15,TRBJ1-3
TGTGCCAGCAGCGGGGGACGGCCCGACTTCTATGGCTACACCTTC,CASSGGRPDFYGYTF,-,-,TRBV9,TRBJ1-2
TGCAGTGCTAGTTACGGGAATCAGCCCCAGCATTTT,CSASYGNQPQHF,-,-,TRBV20-1,TRBJ1-5
TGTGCCAGCAGCTACGAGGGGTACGAGCAGTACTTC,CASSYEGYEQYF,few,-,TRBV7-9,TRBJ2-7
TGTGCCACCAGGCACAGACAGGGGGGTCCTGAAGCTTTCTTT,CATRHRQGGPEAFF,-,TRBD1,TRBV24-1,TRBJ1-1
TGTGCCAGCAGTGAAAGTCCGATCAATCAGCCCCAGCATTTT,CASSESPINQPQHF,few,-,TRBV2,TRBJ1-5
TGTGCCAGCAGCCCTCCCCGGGGGGGCAAGCGCTCCTACGAGCAGTACTTC,CASSPPRGGKRSYEQYF,-,TRBD2,TRBV7-9,TRBJ2-7
TGTGCCAGCAGTGTACAGGGAATCGGTCTCGGCACTGAAGCTTTCTTT,CASSVQGIGLGTEAFF,-,-,TRBV6-2/TRBV6-3,TRBJ1-1
TGTGCCACCAGCAGGGGGACTAGCGGTGGGGAGGAGACCCAGTACTTC,CATSRGTSGGEETQYF,few,TRBD2,TRBV15,TRBJ2-5
TGCGCCAGCAGCCAAGAGCGGGGCTCTGGGGCCAACGTCCTGACTTTC,CASSQERGSGANVLTF,once,-,TRBV4-1,TRBJ2-6
TGTGCCAGCAGTAACCCAGAAACAGGGTCGGGCTCTGAAGCTTTCTTT,CASSNPETGSGSEAFF,-,-,TRBV25-1,TRBJ1-1
TGTGCCAGCAGCTTGGCTCGACGAACGTTGAACTATGGCTACACCTTC,CASSLARRTLNYGYTF,-,-,TRBV5-6,TRBJ1-2
TGTGCCAGCAGTCCCGTGGCCCCGAGGACCCAGTACTTC,CASSPVAPRTQYF,-,-,TRBV7-9,TRBJ2-5
TGCGCCAGCGCCTCCCGCGGGGAGCTGTTTTTT,CASASRGELFF,-,-,TRBV4-1,TRBJ2-2
TGTGCCAGCAGCCAAGCAACGACAAACACTGAAGCTTTCTTT,CASSQATTNTEAFF,-,-,TRBV14,TRBJ1-1
TGTGCCAGCAGTTTATCGGCAGGGGCCGATCAGCCCCAGCATTTT,CASSLSAGADQPQHF,-,-,TRBV27,TRBJ1-5
TGTGCCAGCAGCCCCGAGGGGGGATGGGAGACCCAGTACTTC,CASSPEGGWETQYF,medium-sized,-,TRBV9,TRBJ2-5
TGCGCCAGCAGCCAGGGGACAGGTGTATACGAGCAGTACTTC,CASSQGTGVYEQYF,-,TRBD1,TRBV4-3,TRBJ2-7
TGCGCCAGCAGCTTTGAAGGAGAGACCCAGTACTTC,CASSFEGETQYF,once,-,TRBV5-1,TRBJ2-5
TGTGCCAGCAGCGGGACTAGCGGGGGGTTAAATGAGCAGTTCTTC,CASSGTSGGLNEQFF,once,TRBD2,TRBV7-6,TRBJ2-1
TGTGCCAGCAGCTCCTTGGGCAGGGTCGAGTTCTTC,CASSSLGRVEFF,few,-,TRBV11-2,TRBJ2-1
TGCGCCAGCAGCCAAGTGACAGATCCCGGCTACACCTTC,CASSQVTDPGYTF,-,-,TRBV4-1,TRBJ1-2
TGTGCCAGCAGCTTAGCGCTCACATCGAACGAGCAGTACTTC,CASSLALTSNEQYF,-,-,TRBV11-3,TRBJ2-7
TGCAGCGCGGTACGGGGTTCGATGAATGAGCAGTTCTTC,CSAVRGSMNEQFF,-,-,TRBV29-1,TRBJ2-1
TGTGCCAGCAGCCCAGGGCCAACTGGTTCACCCCTCCACTTT,CASSPGPTGSPLHF,-,-,TRBV7-9,TRBJ1-6
TGTGCCTGTCACCCCCGGGACAGGGGGGACGAGCAGTACTTC,CACHPRDRGDEQYF,-,TRBD1,TRBV30,TRBJ2-7
TGTGCCAGCAGCTTTTCCCGACAGGGTCCTAAGGAAAAACTGTTTTTT,CASSFSRQGPKEKLFF,-,TRBD1,TRBV7-9,TRBJ1-4